This TCR beta chain was identified in a study of cytomegalovirus exposure and HLA in healthy donors. The donors were in the roughly 120-subject validation cohort; that cohort was separate from the roughly 700-subject first cohort. Concerning this clone: Its antigen is unidentified.

General study findings and limits: Most TCR sequences proved rare, with some public TCRs found in many donors. Around 160 TCR beta chains were listed as cytomegalovirus-associated. In the approximately 120 validation repertoires, a later analysis found that first-cohort TCR clusters tended to co-occur.

Sequencing used immunoSEQ multiplex PCR; TCRdb keeps in-frame clones, though not all of them. The table shows tens of thousands of clones, with around 97% occurring only once. V shed 2 bases, J shed 0 bases, and the junction held 12 bases outside the gene matches. Looked up from germline, CDR1 is KGHSH and CDR2 is LQKENI. This CDR3 has 19 amino acids. The specimen sequenced was PBMCs. The receptor was isolated from a man between 18 and 29 years old in good health and CMV-seronegative. The V call is TRBV18, the J call TRBJ1-1, with TRBD1 matching 10 bases. CDR3 in amino acids: CASSPLFGTGDLMNTEAFF. CDR3 bases: TGTGCCAGCTCACCATTATTCGGGACAGGGGATTTAATGAACACTGAAGCTTTCTTT.